This T cell receptor beta chain was observed in a study of cytomegalovirus exposure and HLA in healthy donors. This CDR3 spans 15 amino acids. The ends lost 1 base at V and 3 bases at J; junction bases unmatched: 5. Germline lookup yields CDR1 MNHEY and CDR2 SMNVEV (reference sequence). With regard to this clone: Its target is unknown.

General study points: An analysis done earlier found most TCR beta V segments productive about 90% or about 30% of the time. TCR beta V- and J-gene trimming was later associated with a missense DCLRE1C variant. A later analysis found that most CMV-associated TCR beta chains appeared HLA-restricted.

In the PCR, 60 Vbeta and 13 Jbeta primers were used. As processed by the authors: There were 80 million or so unique TCR beta chains by a later count, and some 11 million of them were shared. Produced via immunoSEQ multiplex PCR; TCRdb's table is partial and in-frame only. V and J calls and clone size are given by that table; D and trimming were obtained from the DNA. The data show about 52,000 clones, and the top ten clones hold more than 9%. The J gene is TRBJ2-5, the V gene TRBV27, with 7 bases aligning to TRBD2. The receptor's source is a woman aged 55-70 years in good health and CMV-seropositive. Sequencing was done on a sample of PBMCs. This CDR3 is CASSLYPAGKETQYF. The CDR3 DNA reads as TGTGCCAGCAGTTTATATCCAGCGGGGAAAGAGACCCAGTACTTC.